The clone carrying this T cell receptor (beta chain) was seen a handful of times. What it binds is unknown. This entry is derived from a study of T cells after yellow fever vaccination. The study's findings and limits: Clonotypes found in both CD4 and CD8 compartments made up a small share. Post-booster repertoires contained most primary-vaccination clones again (almost 97% CD4, about 90% CD8).

For TCR, cDNA came from 5'RACE template switching, which added a universal primer site and UMIs. TCRdb used MiXCR to reprocess the 5' RACE reads, holding one entry per CDR3 protein. The sample holds 450,000 to 600,000 distinct CDR3 sequences; about 13% are singletons and the top ten take around 15%. The CDR3 covers 14 residues. V shed 6 bases and J 1 base; nucleotides not matched to a gene: 4. Germline-derived CDR1 and CDR2 are SNHLY and FYNNEI. This TCR was sampled from a man aged 30 to 45 who received the YFV17D yellow fever vaccine. This chain connects TRBV2 to TRBJ2-7, with TRBD1 identical over 9 bases. The sample in question was PBMCs, obtained on the day of the yellow fever booster vaccination. For the CDR3, the DNA is TGTGCCAGCAGAACCGGGACAGGGTCCTACGAGCAGTACTTC. It is translated as CASRTGTGSYEQYF.